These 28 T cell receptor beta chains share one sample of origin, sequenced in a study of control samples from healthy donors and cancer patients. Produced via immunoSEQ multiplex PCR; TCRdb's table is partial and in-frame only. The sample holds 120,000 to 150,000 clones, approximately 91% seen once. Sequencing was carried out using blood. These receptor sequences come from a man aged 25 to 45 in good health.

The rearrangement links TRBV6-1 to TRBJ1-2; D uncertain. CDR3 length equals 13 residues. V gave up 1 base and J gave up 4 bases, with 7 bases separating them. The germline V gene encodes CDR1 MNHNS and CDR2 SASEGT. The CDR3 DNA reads TGTGCCAGCAGTGAAGTCGGGGTCTATGGCTACACCTTC. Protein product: CASSEVGVYGYTF.

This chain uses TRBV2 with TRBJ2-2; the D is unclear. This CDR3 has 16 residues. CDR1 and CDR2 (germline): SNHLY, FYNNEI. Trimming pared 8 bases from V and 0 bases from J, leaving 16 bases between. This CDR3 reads CASSTMGISNTGELFF. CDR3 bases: TGTGCCAGCTCTACGATGGGAATTTCGAACACCGGGGAGCTGTTTTTT.

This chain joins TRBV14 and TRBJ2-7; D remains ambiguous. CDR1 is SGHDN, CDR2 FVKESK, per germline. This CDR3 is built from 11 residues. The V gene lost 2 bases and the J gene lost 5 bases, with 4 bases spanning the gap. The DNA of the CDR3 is TGTGCCAGCAGCCAATTCCACGAGCAGTACTTC. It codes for CASSQFHEQYF.

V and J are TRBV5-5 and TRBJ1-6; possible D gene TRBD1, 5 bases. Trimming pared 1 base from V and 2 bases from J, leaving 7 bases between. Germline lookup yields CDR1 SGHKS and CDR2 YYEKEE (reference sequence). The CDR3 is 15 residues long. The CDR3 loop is CASSLRGAYNSPLHF. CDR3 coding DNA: TGTGCCAGCAGCTTGAGGGGTGCCTATAATTCACCCCTCCACTTT.

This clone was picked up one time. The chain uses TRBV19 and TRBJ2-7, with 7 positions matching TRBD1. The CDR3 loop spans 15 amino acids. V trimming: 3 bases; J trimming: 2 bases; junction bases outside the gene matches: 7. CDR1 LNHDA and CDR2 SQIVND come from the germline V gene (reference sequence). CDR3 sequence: CASSISTGVPYEQYF. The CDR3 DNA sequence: TGTGCCAGTAGTATTAGTACAGGGGTTCCCTACGAGCAGTACTTC.

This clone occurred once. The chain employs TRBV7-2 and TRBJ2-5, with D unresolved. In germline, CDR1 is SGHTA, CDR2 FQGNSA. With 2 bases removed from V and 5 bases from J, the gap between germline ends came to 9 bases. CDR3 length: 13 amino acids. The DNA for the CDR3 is TGTGCCAGCAGCTTACAAGGTCGGGAGACCCAGTACTTC. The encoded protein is CASSLQGRETQYF.

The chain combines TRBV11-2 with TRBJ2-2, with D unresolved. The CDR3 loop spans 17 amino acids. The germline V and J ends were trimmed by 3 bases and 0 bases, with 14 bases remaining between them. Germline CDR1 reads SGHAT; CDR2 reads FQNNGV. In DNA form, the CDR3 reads TGTGCCAGCAGCTTCTCTTCCGGACCCACGAACACCGGGGAGCTGTTTTTT. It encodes CASSFSSGPTNTGELFF.

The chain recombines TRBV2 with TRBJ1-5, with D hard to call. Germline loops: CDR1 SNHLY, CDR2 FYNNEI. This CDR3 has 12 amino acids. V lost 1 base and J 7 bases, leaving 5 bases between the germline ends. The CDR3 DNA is TGTGCCAGCAGTGAAGTTGGGCAGCCCCAGCATTTT. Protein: CASSEVGQPQHF.

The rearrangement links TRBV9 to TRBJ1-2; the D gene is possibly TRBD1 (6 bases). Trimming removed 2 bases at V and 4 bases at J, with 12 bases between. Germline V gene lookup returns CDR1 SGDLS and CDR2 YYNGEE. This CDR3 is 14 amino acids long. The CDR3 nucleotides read TGTGCCAGCAGCGTGTCAGGGGATTTCTATGGCTACACCTTC. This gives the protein CASSVSGDFYGYTF.

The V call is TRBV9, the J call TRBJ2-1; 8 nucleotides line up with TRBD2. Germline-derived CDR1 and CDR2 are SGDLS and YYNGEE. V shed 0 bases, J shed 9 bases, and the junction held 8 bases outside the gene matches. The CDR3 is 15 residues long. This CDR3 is CASSVVSRGGSEQFF. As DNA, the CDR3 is TGTGCCAGCAGCGTAGTAAGCCGGGGGGGCAGTGAGCAGTTCTTC.

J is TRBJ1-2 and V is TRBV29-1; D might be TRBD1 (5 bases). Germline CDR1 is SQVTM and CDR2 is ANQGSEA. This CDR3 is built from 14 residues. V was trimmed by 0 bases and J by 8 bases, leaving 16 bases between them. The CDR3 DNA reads TGCAGCGTTGAAGATCATCACGAGGGGAAGGGCTACACCTTC. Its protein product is CSVEDHHEGKGYTF.

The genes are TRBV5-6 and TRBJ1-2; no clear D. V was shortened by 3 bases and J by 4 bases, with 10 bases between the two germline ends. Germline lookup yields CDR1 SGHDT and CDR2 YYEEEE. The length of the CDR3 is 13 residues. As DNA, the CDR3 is TGTGCCAGCAGCTACAGACGGGGCTATGGCTACACCTTC. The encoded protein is CASSYRRGYGYTF. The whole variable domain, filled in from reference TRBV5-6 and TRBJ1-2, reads DAGVTQSPTHLIKTRGQQVTLRCSPKSGHDTVSWYQQALGQGPQFIFQYYEEEERQRGNFPDRFSGHQFPNYSSELNVNALLLGDSALYLCASSYRRGYGYTFGSGTRLTVV.

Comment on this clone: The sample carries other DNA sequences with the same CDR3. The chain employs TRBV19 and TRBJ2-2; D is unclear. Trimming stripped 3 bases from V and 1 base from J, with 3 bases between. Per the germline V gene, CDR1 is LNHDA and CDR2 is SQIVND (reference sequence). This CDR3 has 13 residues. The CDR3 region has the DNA TGTGCCAGTAGTATGGGGAACACCGGGGAGCTGTTTTTT. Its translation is CASSMGNTGELFF.

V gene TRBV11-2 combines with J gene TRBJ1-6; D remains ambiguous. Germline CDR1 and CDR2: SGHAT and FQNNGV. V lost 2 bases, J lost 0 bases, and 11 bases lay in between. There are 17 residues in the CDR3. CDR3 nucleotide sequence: TGTGCCAGCAGCTTACTGGGCAGAAGCTCCTATAATTCACCCCTCCACTTT. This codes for CASSLLGRSSYNSPLHF.

The CDR3 region has the DNA TGTGCCAGCAGCGTAGACCCGGGGCGCACCGGGGAGCTGTTTTTT. It codes for CASSVDPGRTGELFF. The chain links TRBV9 to TRBJ2-2, with D perhaps being TRBD1 or TRBD2 (5 bases each). The CDR3 is 15 amino acids. Deletions cut 0 bases from V and 4 bases from J, with 10 bases between. CDR1 is SGDLS and CDR2 is YYNGEE in the germline V gene.

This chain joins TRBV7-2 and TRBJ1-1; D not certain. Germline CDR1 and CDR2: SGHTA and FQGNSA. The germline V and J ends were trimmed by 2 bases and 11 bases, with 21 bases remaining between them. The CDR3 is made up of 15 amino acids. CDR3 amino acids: CASSLRAYLRAAAFF. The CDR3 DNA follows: TGTGCCAGCAGCTTACGTGCTTATTTGCGGGCGGCGGCTTTCTTT. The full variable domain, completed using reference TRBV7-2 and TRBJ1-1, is GAGVSQSPSNKVTEKGKDVELRCDPISGHTALYWYRQSLGQGLEFLIYFQGNSAPDKSGLPSDRFSAERTGGSVSTLTIQRTQQEDSAVYLCASSLRAYLRAAAFFGQGTRLTVV.

The CDR3 region is CASSTLSTELHF. Written as DNA, the CDR3 is TGTGCCAGCAGCACTCTTTCTACGGAACTCCACTTT. The genes are TRBV12-3 or TRBV12-4 and TRBJ1-6; no reliable D call. V was shortened by 6 bases and J by 16 bases, with 16 bases between the two germline ends. The CDR3 sequence is 12 residues long.

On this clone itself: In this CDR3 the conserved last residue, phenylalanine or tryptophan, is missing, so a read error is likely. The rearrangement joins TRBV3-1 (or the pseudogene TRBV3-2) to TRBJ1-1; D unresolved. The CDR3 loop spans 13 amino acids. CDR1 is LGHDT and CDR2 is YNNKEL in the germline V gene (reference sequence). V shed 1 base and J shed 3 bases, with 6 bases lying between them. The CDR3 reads CASSQVGDTEAFL. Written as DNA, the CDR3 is TGTGCCAGCAGCCAAGTCGGGGACACTGAAGCTTTCCTT.

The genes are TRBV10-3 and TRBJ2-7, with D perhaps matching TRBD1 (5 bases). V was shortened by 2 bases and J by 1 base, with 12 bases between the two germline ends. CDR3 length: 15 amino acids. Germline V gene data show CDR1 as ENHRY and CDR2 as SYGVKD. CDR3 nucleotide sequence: TGTGCCATCAGTGAGCCTACCGACAGATCCTACGAGCAGTACTTC. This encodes CAISEPTDRSYEQYF.

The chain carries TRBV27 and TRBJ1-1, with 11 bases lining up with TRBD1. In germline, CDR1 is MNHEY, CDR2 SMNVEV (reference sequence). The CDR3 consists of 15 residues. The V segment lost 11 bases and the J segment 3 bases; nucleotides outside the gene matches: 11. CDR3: CARDRGGPLDTEAFF. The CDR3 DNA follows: TGTGCCCGGGACAGGGGGGGGCCCTTGGACACTGAAGCTTTCTTT.

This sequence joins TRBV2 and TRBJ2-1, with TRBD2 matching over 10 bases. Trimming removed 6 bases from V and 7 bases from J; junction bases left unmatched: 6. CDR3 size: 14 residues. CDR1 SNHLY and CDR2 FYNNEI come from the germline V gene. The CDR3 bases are TGTGCCAGCAGGGGTAGCGGGGGGAGGAATGAGCAGTTCTTC. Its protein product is CASRGSGGRNEQFF.

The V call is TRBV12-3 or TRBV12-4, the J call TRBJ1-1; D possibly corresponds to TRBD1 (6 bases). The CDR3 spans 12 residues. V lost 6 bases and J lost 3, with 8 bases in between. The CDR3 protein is CASRQGDTEAFF. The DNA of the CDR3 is TGTGCCAGCAGACAGGGTGACACTGAAGCTTTCTTT.

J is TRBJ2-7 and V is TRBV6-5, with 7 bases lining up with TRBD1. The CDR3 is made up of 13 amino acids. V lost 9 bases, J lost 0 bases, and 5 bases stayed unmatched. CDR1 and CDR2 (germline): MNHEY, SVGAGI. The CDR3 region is CASMTGRSYEQYF. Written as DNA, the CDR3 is TGTGCCAGTATGACAGGGCGCTCCTACGAGCAGTACTTC.

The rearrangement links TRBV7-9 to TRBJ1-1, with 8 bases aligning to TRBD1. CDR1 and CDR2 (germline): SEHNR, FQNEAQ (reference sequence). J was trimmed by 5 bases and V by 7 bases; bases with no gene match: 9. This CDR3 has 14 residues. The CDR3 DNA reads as TGTGCCAGCAAGCCTGGACAGGGCGTTACTGAAGCTTTCTTT. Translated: CASKPGQGVTEAFF.

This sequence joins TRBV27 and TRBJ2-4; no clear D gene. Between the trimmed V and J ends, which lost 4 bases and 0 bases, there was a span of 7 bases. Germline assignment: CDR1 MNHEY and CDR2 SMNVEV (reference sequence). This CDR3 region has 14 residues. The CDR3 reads CASSYSLAKNIQYF. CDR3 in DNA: TGTGCCAGCAGTTACAGCCTAGCCAAAAACATTCAGTACTTC.

Here the CDR3 DNA reads TGTGCCAGCAGCTTCGGGACTAGCAATGAGCAGTTCTTC. Translated: CASSFGTSNEQFF. V usage is TRBV7-3 and J usage is TRBJ2-1, with 8 nucleotides matching TRBD2. The CDR3 loop spans 13 amino acids. CDR1 and CDR2 (germline): SGHTA, FQGTGA. Losses at the gene ends were 3 bases for V and 6 bases for J; bases not matched to a gene: 1.

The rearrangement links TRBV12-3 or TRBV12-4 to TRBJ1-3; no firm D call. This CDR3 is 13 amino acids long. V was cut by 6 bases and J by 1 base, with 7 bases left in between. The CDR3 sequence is CASRSDSGNTIYF. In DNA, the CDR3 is TGTGCCAGCAGGAGTGATTCTGGAAACACCATATATTTT.

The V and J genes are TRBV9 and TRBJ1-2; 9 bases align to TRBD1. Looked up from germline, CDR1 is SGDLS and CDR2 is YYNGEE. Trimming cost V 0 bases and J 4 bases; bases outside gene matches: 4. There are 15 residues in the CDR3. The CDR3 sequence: CASSVGGQGSYGYTF. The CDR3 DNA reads TGTGCCAGCAGCGTAGGCGGACAGGGGAGCTATGGCTACACCTTC. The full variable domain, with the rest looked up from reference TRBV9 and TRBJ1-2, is DSGVTQTPKHLITATGQRVTLRCSPRSGDLSVYWYQQSLDQGLQFLIQYYNGEERAKGNILERFSAQQFPDLHSELNLSSLELGDSALYFCASSVGGQGSYGYTFGSGTRLTVV.